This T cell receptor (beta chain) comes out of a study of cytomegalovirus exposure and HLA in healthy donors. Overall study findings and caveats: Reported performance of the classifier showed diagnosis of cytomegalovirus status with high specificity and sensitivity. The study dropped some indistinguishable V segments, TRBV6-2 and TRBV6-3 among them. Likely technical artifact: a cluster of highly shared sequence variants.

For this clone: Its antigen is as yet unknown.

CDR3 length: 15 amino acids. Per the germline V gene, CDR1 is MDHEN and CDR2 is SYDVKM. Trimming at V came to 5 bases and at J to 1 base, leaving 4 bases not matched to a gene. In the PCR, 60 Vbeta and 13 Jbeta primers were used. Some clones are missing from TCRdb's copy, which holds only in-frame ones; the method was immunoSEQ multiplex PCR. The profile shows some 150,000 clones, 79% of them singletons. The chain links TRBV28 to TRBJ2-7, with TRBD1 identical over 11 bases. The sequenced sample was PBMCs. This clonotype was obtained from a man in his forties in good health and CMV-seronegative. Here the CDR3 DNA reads TGTGCCAGCAGTAGGACAGGGGGCATTTCCTACGAGCAGTACTTC. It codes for CASSRTGGISYEQYF.